These 16 T cell receptor beta chains were sequenced from one sample in a study of human T cells and chemical hapten exposure. One entry per CDR3 protein results from TCRdb running MiXCR on the RACE reads. The table records about 130,000 distinct CDR3 sequences, approximately 9.1% of them present only once. As to time point: healthy volunteer bleed at 2 weeks. Unseparated into fractions, whole blood served as the source from which total RNA was extracted. The sequenced sample was whole blood. The receptors shown here come from a male donor in good health. Some clones in this sample may be carry-over from other donors' samples.

This clonotype turned up a few times. This rearrangement joins TRBV25-1 to TRBJ1-2; no clear D gene. Trimming stripped 0 bases from V and 6 bases from J, with 8 bases between. Germline V gene data show CDR1 as MGHDK and CDR2 as SYGVNS. The CDR3 is 13 residues long. The CDR3, as DNA: TGTGCCAGCAGTGAATATGATGGGGATGGCTACACCTTC. Its protein product is CASSEYDGDGYTF.

This clonotype was recorded at least ten times. The gene calls are TRBV6-5 and TRBJ2-6; D gene uncertain. V was trimmed by 3 bases and J by 0 bases, leaving 15 bases between them. The CDR3 totals 18 residues. Germline-derived CDR1 and CDR2 are MNHEY and SVGAGI. The CDR3 DNA follows: TGTGCCAGCAGTTATTCGCAGGCCCTCTTCTCTGGGGCCAACGTCCTGACTTTC. It encodes CASSYSQALFSGANVLTF.

The sample holds many counts of this clonotype. The genes are TRBV20-1 and TRBJ2-3; D is uncertain. The CDR3 totals 13 residues. Germline-derived CDR1 and CDR2 are DFQATT and SNEGSKA (reference sequence). V was pared by 0 bases and J by 4 bases, with 8 bases between. The chain's CDR3 is CSARDGSSDTQYF. The CDR3 DNA sequence: TGCAGTGCTAGAGATGGTTCCTCAGATACGCAGTATTTT.

This clonotype was counted a few times. The rearrangement links TRBV7-2 to TRBJ1-3; no reliable D call. From germline, CDR1 is SGHTA and CDR2 FQGNSA. The CDR3 is 15 residues long. The V gene lost 1 base and the J gene lost 1 base, with 8 bases spanning the gap. The CDR3 region has the DNA TGTGCCAGCAGCTTAGTATCGTCGTCTGGAAACACCATATATTTT. Amino acid sequence: CASSLVSSSGNTIYF.

For the CDR3, the DNA is TGTGCCAGCAGTTGGGCCAGGACCCTCCAACACAATGAGCAGTTCTTC. Protein: CASSWARTLQHNEQFF. The chain employs TRBV27 and TRBJ2-1; no reliable D call. The CDR3 is 16 residues long. CDR1 MNHEY and CDR2 SMNVEV come from the germline V gene (reference sequence). Trimming shortened V by 4 bases and J by 5 bases, and 18 bases separated the two germline ends.

A few counts support this clonotype. V gene TRBV7-2 combines with J gene TRBJ1-1, with D unclear. Germline loops: CDR1 SGHTA, CDR2 FQGNSA. This CDR3 is built from 14 residues. The V gene lost 2 bases and the J gene lost 3 bases, with 10 bases spanning the gap. DNA for the CDR3: TGTGCCAGCAGCTTATTAGGGCCTCACACTGAAGCTTTCTTT. This codes for CASSLLGPHTEAFF. The entire variable domain, with the rest obtained from reference TRBV7-2 and TRBJ1-1, is as follows: GAGVSQSPSNKVTEKGKDVELRCDPISGHTALYWYRQSLGQGLEFLIYFQGNSAPDKSGLPSDRFSAERTGGSVSTLTIQRTQQEDSAVYLCASSLLGPHTEAFFGQGTRLTVV.

At least ten counts were recorded for this clonotype. V is TRBV13 and J is TRBJ2-3; 10 bases line up with TRBD2. The germline V gene has CDR1 PRHDT and CDR2 FYEKMQ (reference sequence). This CDR3 is built from 17 residues. The junction had 11 bases not matched to a gene; V was cut back by 6 bases and J by 2 bases. In DNA form, the CDR3 reads TGTGCCAGCAGTCGTTCCGGACTAGCGGCTTCCACAGATACGCAGTATTTT. It codes for CASSRSGLAASTDTQYF.

This clonotype was seen ten or more times. The CDR3 protein is CASSVVGGVHEQFF. In DNA, the CDR3 is TGTGCCAGCAGCGTAGTCGGGGGTGTCCATGAGCAGTTCTTC. The rearrangement joins TRBV9 to TRBJ2-1, with a tentative D call TRBD2 (6 bases). Germline V gene lookup returns CDR1 SGDLS and CDR2 YYNGEE. The V and J ends lost 0 bases and 8 bases respectively, with 12 bases between them. The CDR3 loop spans 14 amino acids.

V usage is TRBV19 and J usage is TRBJ1-5; D unclear. Germline V CDR1 and CDR2: LNHDA, SQIVND (reference sequence). This CDR3 has 15 amino acids. V lost 3 bases and J lost 0, with 9 bases in between. The CDR3 protein is CASSISGNSNQPQHF. In DNA form, the CDR3 reads TGTGCCAGTAGTATCAGCGGGAATAGCAATCAGCCCCAGCATTTT.

The chain has TRBV4-3 and TRBJ2-1, with TRBD1 matching over 9 bases. This CDR3 is built from 19 residues. V lost 0 bases to trimming and J lost 7 bases; unmatched junction nucleotides: 16. Germline V gives CDR1 LGHNA, CDR2 YSLEER. The CDR3 is CASSQDLSLAGTGWNEQFF. The CDR3 DNA reads TGCGCCAGCAGCCAAGATCTATCCCTGGCCGGGACAGGGTGGAATGAGCAGTTCTTC.

CDR3 protein: CASSIQGAQIHTF. The CDR3 nucleotides are TGTGCCAGCAGTATACAGGGGGCGCAGATTCACACCTTC. V gene TRBV27 combines with J gene TRBJ1-2; 9 bases line up with TRBD1. V lost 5 bases to trimming and J lost 12 bases; unmatched junction nucleotides: 10. CDR1 is MNHEY, CDR2 SMNVEV, per germline (reference sequence). The CDR3 has 13 amino acids.

The rearrangement links TRBV6-5 to TRBJ2-1; a possible D gene is TRBD1 (6 bases). Germline loops: CDR1 MNHEY, CDR2 SVGAGI. Trimming took off 0 bases at V and 6 bases at J, with 12 bases between the two ends. The CDR3 consists of 15 residues. In nucleotides, the CDR3 is TGTGCCAGCAGTTACTCCATGACAGGCATCAATGAGCAGTTCTTC. It codes for CASSYSMTGINEQFF.

This clonotype has only a few counts. The rearrangement joins TRBV27 to TRBJ2-2; D is undetermined. This CDR3 has 16 residues. V was pared by 0 bases and J by 3 bases, with 11 bases between. Germline V gives CDR1 MNHEY, CDR2 SMNVEV (reference sequence). The CDR3 DNA sequence: TGTGCCAGCAGTTTATCATCAGTGACGGACACCGGGGAGCTGTTTTTT. Its protein is CASSLSSVTDTGELFF.

This clonotype was found a few times. This chain joins TRBV7-2 and TRBJ2-1, with 13 bases aligning to TRBD2. V dropped 3 bases and J dropped 2; count of bases not matched to a gene: 7. Germline CDR1 and CDR2: SGHTA and FQGNSA. The CDR3 has 18 amino acids. The CDR3 loop reads CASSLTSGGSGTYNEQFF. CDR3 bases: TGTGCCAGCAGCTTGACTAGCGGGGGGTCCGGTACCTACAATGAGCAGTTCTTC.

This sequence joins TRBV11-2 and TRBJ1-1; a weak D match, TRBD1 (5 bases). Trimming took off 1 base at V and 4 bases at J, with 22 bases between the two ends. There are 18 residues in the CDR3. The germline CDR1 and CDR2 sequences are SGHAT and FQNNGV. The DNA of the CDR3 is TGTGCCAGCAGCTTAGGCAGGGTAGGATTGTCTTGGAGCACTGAAGCTTTCTTT. Amino acids: CASSLGRVGLSWSTEAFF.

The V call is TRBV30, the J call TRBJ2-1; TRBD2 matches 7 bases. V lost 2 bases and J lost 7; bases outside the gene matches: 8. Germline V gives CDR1 GTSNPN, CDR2 SVGIG (reference sequence). The CDR3 runs to 14 residues. The CDR3 sequence is CAWSIGRVGNEQFF. The CDR3 nucleotides are TGTGCCTGGAGTATTGGGAGGGTTGGGAATGAGCAGTTCTTC.